This T cell receptor (beta chain) was identified during a study of beta chain features in type 1 diabetes (dated by TCRdb to 2016 to 2019). Study-wide context: No differences in mean age, gender distribution, total cell number or subset yield were found between patients and healthy donors. The study compared the TCRB repertoires of sorted circulating CD4+ T cell subsets in recently diagnosed type 1 diabetes patients with those in matched healthy donors. Regulatory and stem cell-like memory subsets were obtained from only 8 patients and roughly eight healthy donors, while naive and central memory subsets were obtained from all 30 or so donors. A total of under 140,000,000 sorted cells were examined across all samples, and the number of cells per subset was strongly correlated with RNA yield. What the work shows at the level of the full study, not this receptor alone: Because cDNA was sequenced instead of genomic DNA, activated cells with high expression could be over-represented, although the groups did not differ in activation or CD3 levels. PCR might favor shorter templates, but patient and control samples were amplified and corrected together, so any skew would affect both groups equally. Fewer insertions and more nucleotide deletions at VDJ recombination sites were observed in patients with type 1 diabetes, implying thymic rearrangement abnormalities. Because the HLA sub-analyses included only small numbers of individuals, any influence of HLA type on TCRB rearrangement was left unresolved. Type 1 diabetes patients showed a moderate but significant shortening of TCRB CDR3 length in all four CD4+ subsets. Naive, central memory and regulatory TCRB repertoires appeared more similar among patients than among healthy donors.

The High Capacity cDNA Reverse Transcription Kit was used to reverse transcribe all of the isolated RNA, meaning that expressed TCRB transcripts were what got sequenced. Deep immunoSEQ sequencing was performed on naive, central memory and regulatory T cell samples, with an average of roughly 3.5 million total reads per sample. Sorted cells were lysed in RLT buffer and RNA was extracted with DNase-treated RNeasy Micro or Mini kits, depending on cell number. To prevent cross-contamination, each cell subset was processed individually, whereas patient and healthy donor samples were processed jointly. Using the immunoSEQ multiplex PCR, TCRB sequences were amplified from cDNA into 87-bp fragments spanning the CDR3 region. Sequencing of the amplicons was done on the Illumina HiSeq platform. The authors' pipeline ran thus. Synthetic template baselines were used to correct PCR bias computationally, reads within Hamming distance 2 were collapsed together, and singletons that could not be merged were discarded. By aligning reads against IMGT, V, D and J genes, CDR3 length, and insertions or deletions at six rearrangement sites were assigned. Within each subset, clonotype counts were normalized to sorted cell number, after which true diversity and Gini coefficients were computed with the tcR R package. The overlap coefficient, calculated on TCRB nucleotide sequences, was used to measure repertoire sharing. As a proxy for the pre-selection repertoire, out-of-frame TCRB sequences from naive cells were analyzed. Entries here come from immuneACCESS through TCRdb and include only in-frame sequences with V and J called. Some clones fail to appear in such tables; in the studies checked, an unresolved V gene covers under half of the shortfall, and the cause of the remainder is unknown. The V and J calls and clone size are taken from that table; D and trimming were inferred from the DNA. Across this sample there are approximately 250,000 clones, with 14% seen only once. Around 0.026% of the sample belongs to the ten largest clones.

Unmatched junction bases come to 4, with V trimmed by 9 bases and J by 4 bases. From the cysteine through the phenylalanine, the CDR3 covers 14 amino acids. This entry keeps only the CDR3 DNA: 42 bases, framed from base 1. Sequences MNHEY (CDR1) and SVGAGI (CDR2) are obtained from the germline V gene. This clone was detected a few times. Its recognized antigen is unknown. Base quality data are lacking; no much larger clone is found one base away. A single peripheral blood draw of 95 to 150 mL on average was collected from each donor into heparinised tubes. A BD FACSAria II and a panel including CD45RO, CCR7, CD25, CD127, CD95 and CD27 were used to sort naive, central memory, regulatory and stem cell-like memory CD4+ T cells. All sorted populations exceeded 95% purity. Right away, PBMCs were isolated by Lymphoprep density gradient centrifugation and were stained directly, with no culture step. To minimize batch effects, samples were stained and sorted in pairs, one healthy donor with one patient per experiment.

This receptor was taken from a woman between 40 and 55 years old in good health. Recombination linked TRBV6-5 to TRBJ2-2, and 11 junctional nucleotides match TRBD1. The sample consisted of naive CD4+ T cells from blood. In the paper's terms, the cell subset or site label means: true naive CD4+ T cells. The DNA is as follows: TGTGCCAGGACGGGACAGGGGGTCACCGGGGAGCTGTTTTTT. Its product reads: CARTGQGVTGELFF.